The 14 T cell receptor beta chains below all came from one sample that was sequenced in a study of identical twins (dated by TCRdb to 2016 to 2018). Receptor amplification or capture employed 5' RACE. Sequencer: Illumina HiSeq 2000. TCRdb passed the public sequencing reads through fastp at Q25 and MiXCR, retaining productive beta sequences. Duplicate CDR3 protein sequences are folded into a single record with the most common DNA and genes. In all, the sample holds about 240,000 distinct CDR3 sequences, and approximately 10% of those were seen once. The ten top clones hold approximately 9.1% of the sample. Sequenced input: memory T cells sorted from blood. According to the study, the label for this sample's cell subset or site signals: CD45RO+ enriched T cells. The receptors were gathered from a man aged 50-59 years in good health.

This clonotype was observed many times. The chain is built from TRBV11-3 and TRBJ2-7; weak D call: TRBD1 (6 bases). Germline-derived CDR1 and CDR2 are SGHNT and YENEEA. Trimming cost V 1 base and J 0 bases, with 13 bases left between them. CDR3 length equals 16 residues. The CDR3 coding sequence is TGTGCCAGCAGCTTAGTCTCGAACAGGGTCTCCTACGAGCAGTACTTC. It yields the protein CASSLVSNRVSYEQYF.

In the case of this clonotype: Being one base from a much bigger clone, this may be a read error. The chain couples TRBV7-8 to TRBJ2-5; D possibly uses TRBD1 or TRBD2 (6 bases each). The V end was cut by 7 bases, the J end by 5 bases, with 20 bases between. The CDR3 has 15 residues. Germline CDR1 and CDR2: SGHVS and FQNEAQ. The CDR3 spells CASIPSGGPHETQYF. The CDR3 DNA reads TGTGCCAGCATCCCTTCCGGGGGCCCACACGAGACCCAGTACTTC. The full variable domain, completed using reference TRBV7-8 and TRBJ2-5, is GAGVSQSPRYKVAKRGQDVALRCDPISGHVSLFWYQQALGQGPEFLTYFQNEAQLDKSGLPSDRFFAERPEGSVSTLKIQRTQQEDSAVYLCASIPSGGPHETQYFGPGTRLLVL.

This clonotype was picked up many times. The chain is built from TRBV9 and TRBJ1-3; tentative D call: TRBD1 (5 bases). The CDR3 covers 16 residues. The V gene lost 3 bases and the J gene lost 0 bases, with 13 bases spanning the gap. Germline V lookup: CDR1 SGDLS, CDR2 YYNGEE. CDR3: CASSATGLFSGNTIYF. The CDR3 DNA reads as TGTGCCAGCAGCGCGACGGGGCTCTTCTCTGGAAACACCATATATTTT.

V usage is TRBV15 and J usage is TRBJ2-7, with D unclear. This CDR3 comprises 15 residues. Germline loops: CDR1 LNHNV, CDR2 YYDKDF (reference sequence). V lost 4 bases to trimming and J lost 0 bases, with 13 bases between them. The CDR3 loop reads CATSTEATSSYEQYF. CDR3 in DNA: TGTGCCACCAGCACAGAGGCTACCAGCTCCTACGAGCAGTACTTC.

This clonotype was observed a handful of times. Here the CDR3 reads CSARTVYSNQPQHF. CDR3 sequence (DNA): TGCAGTGCGAGAACTGTATATAGCAATCAGCCCCAGCATTTT. The chain couples TRBV20-1 to TRBJ1-5, with no clear D. This CDR3 region has 14 residues. V lost 6 bases and J 0 bases, leaving 12 bases between the germline ends. Germline CDR1 reads DFQATT; CDR2 reads SNEGSKA (reference sequence).

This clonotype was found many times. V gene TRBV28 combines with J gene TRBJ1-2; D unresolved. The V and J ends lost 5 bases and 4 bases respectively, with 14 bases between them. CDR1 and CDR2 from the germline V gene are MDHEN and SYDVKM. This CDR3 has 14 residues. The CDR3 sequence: CASSEGGVGYGYTF. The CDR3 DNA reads TGTGCCAGCAGTGAGGGAGGAGTCGGCTATGGCTACACCTTC.

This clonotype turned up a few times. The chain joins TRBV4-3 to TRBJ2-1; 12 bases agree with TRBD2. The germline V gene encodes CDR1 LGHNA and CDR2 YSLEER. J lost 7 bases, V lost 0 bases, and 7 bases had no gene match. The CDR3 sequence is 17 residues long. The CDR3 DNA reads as TGCGCCAGCAGCCAAGACATACTAGCGGGGGGAGGAAATGAGCAGTTCTTC. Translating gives CASSQDILAGGGNEQFF.

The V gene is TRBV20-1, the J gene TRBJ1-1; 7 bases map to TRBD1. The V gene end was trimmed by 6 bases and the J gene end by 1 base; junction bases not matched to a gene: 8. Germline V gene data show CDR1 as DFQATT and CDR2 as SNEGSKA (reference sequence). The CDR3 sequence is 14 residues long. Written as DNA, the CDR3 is TGCAGTGCAGGGGACAGCCGGGGGAACACTGAAGCTTTCTTT. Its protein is CSAGDSRGNTEAFF.

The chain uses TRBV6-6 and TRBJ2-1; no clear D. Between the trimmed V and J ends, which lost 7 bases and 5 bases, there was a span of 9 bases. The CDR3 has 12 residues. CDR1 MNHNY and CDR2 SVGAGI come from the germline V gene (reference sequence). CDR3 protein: CASTANNNEQFF. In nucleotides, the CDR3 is TGTGCCAGCACCGCCAACAACAATGAGCAGTTCTTC.

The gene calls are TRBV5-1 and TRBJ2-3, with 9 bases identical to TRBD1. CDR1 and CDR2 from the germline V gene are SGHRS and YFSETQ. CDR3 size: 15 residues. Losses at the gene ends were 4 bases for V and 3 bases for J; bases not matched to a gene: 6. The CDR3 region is CASSVGTGRTDTQYF. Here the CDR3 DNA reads TGCGCCAGCAGCGTCGGGACAGGGAGGACAGATACGCAGTATTTT.

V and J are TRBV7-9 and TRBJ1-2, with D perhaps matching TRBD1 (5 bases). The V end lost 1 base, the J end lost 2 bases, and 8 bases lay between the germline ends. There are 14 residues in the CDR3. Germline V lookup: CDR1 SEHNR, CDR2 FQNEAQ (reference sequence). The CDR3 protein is CASSLGGLNYGYTF. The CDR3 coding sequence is TGTGCCAGCAGCTTAGGGGGCCTGAACTATGGCTACACCTTC.

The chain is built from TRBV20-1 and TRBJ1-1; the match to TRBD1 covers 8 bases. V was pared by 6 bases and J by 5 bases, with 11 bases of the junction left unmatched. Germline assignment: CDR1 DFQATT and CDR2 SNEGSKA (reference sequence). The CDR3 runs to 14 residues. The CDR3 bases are TGCAGTGCCCGTCGGACAGGGAGAGGGACTGAAGCTTTCTTT. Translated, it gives CSARRTGRGTEAFF.

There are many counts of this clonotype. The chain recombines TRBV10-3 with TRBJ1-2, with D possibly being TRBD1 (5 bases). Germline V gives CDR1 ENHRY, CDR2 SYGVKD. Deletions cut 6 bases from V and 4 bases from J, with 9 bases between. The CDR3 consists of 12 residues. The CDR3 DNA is TGTGCCATCAGGACAGCTATCTATGGCTACACCTTC. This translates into CAIRTAIYGYTF.

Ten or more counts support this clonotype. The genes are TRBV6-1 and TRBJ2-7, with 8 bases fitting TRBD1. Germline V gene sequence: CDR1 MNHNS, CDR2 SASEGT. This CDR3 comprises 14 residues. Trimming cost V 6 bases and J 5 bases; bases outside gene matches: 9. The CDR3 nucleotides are TGTGCCAGCAGGAACGTGCAGGGGGCTGACGAGCAGTACTTC. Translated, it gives CASRNVQGADEQYF.